One and the same sample provided the 26 T cell receptor beta chains below, sequenced in a study of T-cell reconstitution after alpha-beta-depleted transplantation in children. Preparing the TCRbeta library involved the use of unique molecular identifiers. From the PCR reads, TCRdb called clonotypes with MiXCR, one entry per CDR3 protein. The table shows approximately 490,000 distinct CDR3 sequences, with about 11% occurring only once. This material consisted of PBMCs, taken before TCRalphabeta/CD19-depleted stem cell transplant. Receptor source: a child under 10 years old with inherited bone marrow failure, due to receive a stem cell transplant.

Ten or more counts support this clonotype. This CDR3 is CASSLWGGTSSYNEQFF. The CDR3 DNA sequence: TGTGCCAGCAGTTTATGGGGCGGGACTAGCTCCTACAATGAGCAGTTCTTC. V and J are TRBV28 and TRBJ2-1, with 8 bases lining up with TRBD2. The CDR3 contains 17 residues. After removal of 0 bases from V and 0 bases from J, the junction contained 4 bases not matched to a gene. CDR1 is MDHEN and CDR2 is SYDVKM in the germline V gene.

The chain employs TRBV9 and TRBJ2-3; the D gene is possibly TRBD1 (6 bases). CDR1 SGDLS and CDR2 YYNGEE come from the germline V gene. The V end was cut by 1 base, the J end by 4 bases, with 10 bases between. The CDR3 has 14 amino acids. CDR3 sequence: CASSVTGMADTQYF. In DNA form, the CDR3 reads TGTGCCAGCAGCGTAACAGGGATGGCAGATACGCAGTATTTT. The full variable domain, completed using reference TRBV9 and TRBJ2-3, is DSGVTQTPKHLITATGQRVTLRCSPRSGDLSVYWYQQSLDQGLQFLIQYYNGEERAKGNILERFSAQQFPDLHSELNLSSLELGDSALYFCASSVTGMADTQYFGPGTRLTVL.

This clonotype was recorded a few times. The J gene is TRBJ2-2, the V gene TRBV11-2; D is ambiguous. Per germline, CDR1 SGHAT and CDR2 FQNNGV. The CDR3 is 14 residues long. V was trimmed by 5 bases and J by 1 base, leaving 8 bases between them. In DNA form, the CDR3 reads TGTGCCAGCAGCAAGACCGTGAACACCGGGGAGCTGTTTTTT. Its translation is CASSKTVNTGELFF.

In the case of this clonotype: This may arise from a read error, as a much more abundant clone is one base away. This chain joins TRBV28 and TRBJ2-7; D uncertain. V was clipped by 2 bases and J by 10 bases, with 12 bases between them. CDR3 length: 12 residues. Germline assignment: CDR1 MDHEN and CDR2 SYDVKM. CDR3 sequence: CASSLLRGDQYF. In nucleotides, the CDR3 is TGTGCCAGCAGTTTACTTCGAGGCGACCAGTACTTC.

In its sample, this clonotype was seen many times. The chain links TRBV11-2 to TRBJ2-3; D might be TRBD2 (5 bases). This CDR3 contains 15 residues. The V end was cut by 0 bases, the J end by 0 bases, with 7 bases between. Germline assignment: CDR1 SGHAT and CDR2 FQNNGV. The CDR3 DNA reads as TGTGCCAGCAGCTTAGACGGAGGAAGCACAGATACGCAGTATTTT. Protein product: CASSLDGGSTDTQYF.

This clonotype was counted between two and nine times. The genes are TRBV5-8 and TRBJ2-7; possibly TRBD2 for D (7 bases). Germline-derived CDR1 and CDR2 are SGHTS and YDEGEE. There are 15 residues in the CDR3. V was shortened by 3 bases and J by 0 bases, with 13 bases between the two germline ends. CDR3 bases: TGTGCCAGCAGCTGGGGGGGCGGATTCTCCTACGAGCAGTACTTC. Residues: CASSWGGGFSYEQYF.

This clonotype has ten or more counts. J is TRBJ2-3 and V is TRBV20-1, with 14 bases that match TRBD2. The CDR3 totals 17 residues. The junction had 8 bases not matched to a gene; V was cut back by 5 bases and J by 1 base. Germline lookup yields CDR1 DFQATT and CDR2 SNEGSKA (reference sequence). CDR3 nucleotide sequence: TGCAGTGCTCCCCGACTAGCGGGAGGGCCGGGCACAGATACGCAGTATTTT. Translation gives CSAPRLAGGPGTDTQYF.

Of note for this clonotype: A much larger clone is a single base away; this may be a read error. The rearrangement joins TRBV25-1 to TRBJ2-4, with no clear D. The CDR3 runs to 15 residues. CDR1 and CDR2 (germline): MGHDK, SYGVNS. This CDR3 reads CASSEYGSYKNMQYF. For the CDR3, the DNA is TGTGCCAGCAGTGAATATGGCAGCTACAAAAACATGCAGTACTTC. The complete variable domain, with remaining parts taken from reference TRBV25-1 and TRBJ2-4, reads EADIYQTPRYLVIGTGKKITLECSQTMGHDKMYWYQQDPGMELHLIHYSYGVNSTEKGDLSSESTVSRIRTEHFPLTLESARPSHTSQYLCASSEYGSYKNMQYFGAGTRLSVL.

In this sample, this clonotype turned up many times. This chain uses TRBV20-1 with TRBJ2-3; TRBD1 matches at 7 bases. The CDR3 spans 15 residues. The V and J ends lost 2 bases and 2 bases, in that order; junction bases with no gene match: 7. Germline CDR1 reads DFQATT; CDR2 reads SNEGSKA (reference sequence). CDR3 in amino acids: CSARLGTDHTDTQYF. Here the CDR3 DNA reads TGCAGTGCTAGACTCGGGACAGACCACACAGATACGCAGTATTTT.

This clonotype was counted ten times or more. The rearrangement joins TRBV4-2 to TRBJ1-2, with D tentatively TRBD1 (5 bases). Germline V gene lookup returns CDR1 LGHNA and CDR2 YNFKEQ. Between the trimmed V and J ends, which lost 0 bases and 6 bases, there was a span of 14 bases. The CDR3 is 15 residues long. CDR3 in DNA: TGTGCCAGCAGCCAAGATATGGTCAGGGATGATGGCTACACCTTC. Protein sequence: CASSQDMVRDDGYTF.

This clonotype was seen ten or more times. The V and J genes are TRBV4-2 and TRBJ2-1, with D possibly matching TRBD1 (5 bases). V dropped 0 bases and J dropped 4 bases, with 13 bases sitting between them. Per germline, CDR1 LGHNA and CDR2 YNFKEQ. This CDR3 is built from 16 residues. The CDR3 coding sequence is TGTGCCAGCAGCCAAGATGCTTGGCAGGGTTACAATGAGCAGTTCTTC. Its translation: CASSQDAWQGYNEQFF.

This clonotype was seen ten or more times. This sequence joins TRBV5-1 and TRBJ2-1; 10 bases map to TRBD1. The V gene's germline CDR1 is SGHRS and CDR2 YFSETQ. V lost 4 bases to trimming and J lost 5 bases; unmatched junction nucleotides: 9. CDR3 size: 16 residues. CDR3 DNA: TGCGCCAGCAGCCGGACAGGGGGATGGGGGAACAATGAGCAGTTCTTC. The encoded protein is CASSRTGGWGNNEQFF. Using reference TRBV5-1 and TRBJ2-1 for the parts outside the CDR3, the full variable domain is KAGVTQTPRYLIKTRGQQVTLSCSPISGHRSVSWYQQTPGQGLQFLFEYFSETQRNKGNFPGRFSGRQFSNSRSEMNVSTLELGDSALYLCASSRTGGWGNNEQFFGPGTRLTVL.

The V call is TRBV10-3, the J call TRBJ1-1; the D gene is possibly TRBD1 (5 bases). The CDR3 has 14 amino acids. Trimming shortened V by 3 bases and J by 4 bases, and 12 bases separated the two germline ends. CDR1 and CDR2 (germline): ENHRY, SYGVKD. The CDR3 DNA reads as TGTGCCATCAGTGAAGGTGGGGCGGGCACTGAAGCTTTCTTT. It translates to CAISEGGAGTEAFF.

This clonotype was detected ten times or more. The V gene is TRBV4-3, the J gene TRBJ1-6; weak D call: TRBD1 (6 bases). The V end lost 7 bases, the J end lost 6 bases, and 16 bases lay between the germline ends. From germline, CDR1 is LGHNA and CDR2 YSLEER. The CDR3 totals 15 residues. Here the CDR3 DNA reads TGCGCCAGCAAGACTTGGGGAGGGGGTAATTCACCCCTCCACTTT. Translation gives CASKTWGGGNSPLHF.

This clonotype was counted ten times or more. The chain couples TRBV5-1 to TRBJ1-6; D is possibly TRBD1 (5 bases). Trimming left V 6 bases short and J 10 bases short, with 23 bases between. The CDR3 covers 16 residues. CDR1 and CDR2 (germline): SGHRS, YFSETQ. The CDR3 spells CASTLSSRGYGSPLHF. Here the CDR3 DNA reads TGCGCCAGCACCCTGTCTTCGCGGGGCTACGGGTCACCCCTCCACTTT.

The chain uses TRBV6-2 or TRBV6-3 and TRBJ2-6, with no clear D. V lost 4 bases and J 0 bases, leaving 4 bases between the germline ends. CDR1 and CDR2 (germline): MNHEY, SVGEGT. The CDR3 loop spans 14 amino acids. CDR3: CASSSLSGANVLTF. The CDR3, as DNA: TGTGCCAGCAGTTCTCTCTCTGGGGCCAACGTCCTGACTTTC.

The table lists this clonotype with many counts. The chain uses TRBV7-6 and TRBJ2-1; TRBD2 might be the D (5 bases). CDR1 is SGHVS and CDR2 is FNYEAQ in the germline V gene. The V and J ends lost 5 bases and 3 bases respectively, with 11 bases between them. This CDR3 is built from 14 residues. DNA of the CDR3: TGTGCCAGCAGCCCCTGGAGGAGCTACAATGAGCAGTTCTTC. As protein: CASSPWRSYNEQFF.

This clonotype was seen at least ten times. V is TRBV7-9 and J is TRBJ2-1; 11 bases align to TRBD2. This CDR3 is built from 14 residues. The trim removed 5 bases at V and 12 bases at J, leaving 9 bases unmatched. Germline assignment: CDR1 SEHNR and CDR2 FQNEAQ (reference sequence). CDR3 region: CASSPGSSGRMQFF. The CDR3 region has the DNA TGTGCCAGCAGCCCGGGCTCTAGCGGGAGGATGCAGTTCTTC.

In this sample, this clonotype turned up a few times. This rearrangement joins TRBV4-3 to TRBJ1-3; D is possibly TRBD1 (5 bases). CDR3 size: 17 residues. Trimming pared 4 bases from V and 2 bases from J, leaving 18 bases between. Germline V gene data show CDR1 as LGHNA and CDR2 as YSLEER. The CDR3 loop is CASSLSYQGVAGNTIYF. Written as DNA, the CDR3 is TGCGCCAGCAGCCTCTCCTACCAGGGTGTTGCTGGAAACACCATATATTTT.

J is TRBJ2-2 and V is TRBV5-1; 7 bases align to TRBD1. Germline V gene data show CDR1 as SGHRS and CDR2 as YFSETQ. The V and J ends lost 3 bases and 7 bases, in that order; junction bases with no gene match: 6. The CDR3 has 14 amino acids. The CDR3 protein is CASSYRQGNGELFF. CDR3 sequence (DNA): TGCGCCAGCAGCTATCGACAGGGCAACGGGGAGCTGTTTTTT.

The chain has TRBV9 and TRBJ2-2, with 10 bases lining up with TRBD2. The V gene end was trimmed by 0 bases and the J gene end by 7 bases; junction bases not matched to a gene: 9. There are 17 residues in the CDR3. Germline-derived CDR1 and CDR2 are SGDLS and YYNGEE. The CDR3 protein is CASSVAGLAGDSGELFF. The CDR3 DNA reads TGTGCCAGCAGCGTAGCGGGGCTAGCGGGAGATAGCGGGGAGCTGTTTTTT.

This clonotype has at least ten counts. The rearrangement uses TRBV29-1 and TRBJ2-1, with D possibly matching TRBD2 (6 bases). Trimming stripped 4 bases from V and 15 bases from J, with 10 bases between. Germline-derived CDR1 and CDR2 are SQVTM and ANQGSEA. This CDR3 contains 9 residues. Here the CDR3 DNA reads TGCAGCGTTGCGGGGGTCTCGTTCTTC. It encodes CSVAGVSFF.

In this sample, this clonotype turned up many times. Its ends do not fully match the called genes, so a read error is possible. The CDR3 DNA follows: TGTGCCAGCAGGGAAGGGGAGTACTATGGCTACACCTTC. Translating gives CASREGEYYGYTF. The J gene is TRBJ1-2, the V gene TRBV6-1; perhaps TRBD1 as D (5 bases). The CDR3 contains 13 residues. Germline V gene data show CDR1 as MNHNS and CDR2 as SASEGT.

This clonotype was seen repeatedly, ten times or more. This chain joins TRBV12-5 and TRBJ2-1; no clear D gene. Germline assignment: CDR1 LGHNT and CDR2 FRNRAP. This CDR3 is built from 12 residues. Trimming left V 2 bases short and J 5 bases short, with 4 bases between. The CDR3 nucleotides are TGTGCTAGTGGTTTGATCGACAATGAGCAGTTCTTC. The encoded protein is CASGLIDNEQFF.

In the case of this clonotype: A much larger clonotype is one base distant, so this may be a read error. In DNA form, the CDR3 reads TGCGCCAGCAGCCAAGAGGCCCACAATGAGCAGTTCTTC. The encoded protein is CASSQEAHNEQFF. V usage is TRBV4-3 and J usage is TRBJ2-1; no clear D gene. Trimming took 0 bases from V and 5 from J, leaving 5 bases between them. Germline CDR1 is LGHNA and CDR2 is YSLEER. This CDR3 has 13 amino acids.

This clonotype was counted at least ten times. CDR3 residues: CASSGGTSGYYEQYF. The CDR3 DNA reads as TGTGCCAGCAGCGGGGGGACTAGCGGCTACTACGAGCAGTACTTC. The rearrangement uses TRBV5-6 and TRBJ2-7, with TRBD2 matching over 11 bases. CDR1 SGHDT and CDR2 YYEEEE come from the germline V gene. The CDR3 covers 15 residues. J was trimmed by 3 bases and V by 4 bases; bases with no gene match: 6.